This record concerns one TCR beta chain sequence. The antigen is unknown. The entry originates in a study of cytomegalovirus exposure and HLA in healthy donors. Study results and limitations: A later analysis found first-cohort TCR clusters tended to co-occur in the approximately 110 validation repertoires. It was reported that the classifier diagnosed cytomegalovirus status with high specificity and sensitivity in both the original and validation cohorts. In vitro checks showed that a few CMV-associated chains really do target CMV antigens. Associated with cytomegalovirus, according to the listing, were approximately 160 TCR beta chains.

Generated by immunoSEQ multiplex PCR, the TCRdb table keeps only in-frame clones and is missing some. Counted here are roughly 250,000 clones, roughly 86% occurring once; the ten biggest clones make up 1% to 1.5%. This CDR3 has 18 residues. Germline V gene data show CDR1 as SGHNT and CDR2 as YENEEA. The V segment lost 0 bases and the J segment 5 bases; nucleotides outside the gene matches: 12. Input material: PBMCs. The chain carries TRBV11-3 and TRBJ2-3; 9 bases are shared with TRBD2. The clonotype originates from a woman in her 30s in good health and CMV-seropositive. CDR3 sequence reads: CASSLDPLSGSAIDTQYF. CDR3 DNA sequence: TGTGCCAGCAGCTTAGATCCCCTTAGCGGGAGTGCTATAGATACGCAGTATTTT.